This T cell receptor beta chain was observed in a study of cytomegalovirus exposure and HLA in healthy donors. Study observations and caveats: Presence/absence analyses took donor sequencing depth as roughly uniform. A classifier reportedly called cytomegalovirus status with high sensitivity and specificity.

CDR1 is SGHRS, CDR2 YFSETQ, per germline. This CDR3 comprises 18 residues. Germline trimming cut 2 bases from V and 5 bases from J; bases unmatched to any gene: 7. The PCR ran on 60 Vbeta and 13 Jbeta primers. Sequenced by immunoSEQ multiplex PCR; TCRdb stores in-frame clones only, minus some. The sample lists roughly 190,000 clones, 70% to 80% occurring once. On this clone itself: Its antigen is not identified.

Material for sequencing was PBMCs. The J gene is TRBJ2-2, the V gene TRBV5-1; TRBD2 aligns across 15 bases. The clonotype originates from a woman in her thirties in good health and CMV-seropositive. The CDR3 sequence is CASSFGLAGGPGTGELFF. CDR3 nucleotide sequence: TGCGCCAGCAGCTTCGGACTAGCGGGAGGGCCGGGGACCGGGGAGCTGTTTTTT.